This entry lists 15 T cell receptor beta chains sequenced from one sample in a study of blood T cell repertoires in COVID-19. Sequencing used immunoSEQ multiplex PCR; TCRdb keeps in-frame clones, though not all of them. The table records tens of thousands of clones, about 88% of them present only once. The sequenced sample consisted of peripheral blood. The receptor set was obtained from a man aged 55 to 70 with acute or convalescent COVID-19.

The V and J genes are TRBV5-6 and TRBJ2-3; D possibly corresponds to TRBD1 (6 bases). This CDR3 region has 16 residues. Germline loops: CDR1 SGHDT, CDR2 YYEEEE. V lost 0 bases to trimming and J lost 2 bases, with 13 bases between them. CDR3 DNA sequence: TGTGCCAGCAGCTTGGCCTCAATGGGGGCCACAGATACGCAGTATTTT. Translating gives CASSLASMGATDTQYF.

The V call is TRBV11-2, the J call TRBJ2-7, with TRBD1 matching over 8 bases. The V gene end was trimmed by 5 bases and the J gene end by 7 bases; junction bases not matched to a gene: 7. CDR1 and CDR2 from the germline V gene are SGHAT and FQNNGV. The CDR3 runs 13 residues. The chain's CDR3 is CASSQGQVREQYF. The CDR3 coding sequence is TGTGCCAGCAGCCAGGGACAGGTTAGGGAGCAGTACTTC.

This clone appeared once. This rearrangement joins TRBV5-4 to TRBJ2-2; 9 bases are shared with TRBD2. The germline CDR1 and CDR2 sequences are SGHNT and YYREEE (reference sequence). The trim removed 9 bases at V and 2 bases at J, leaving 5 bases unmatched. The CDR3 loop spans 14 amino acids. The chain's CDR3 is CATRTSANTGELFF. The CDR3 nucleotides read TGTGCCACTAGGACTAGCGCAAACACCGGGGAGCTGTTTTTT.

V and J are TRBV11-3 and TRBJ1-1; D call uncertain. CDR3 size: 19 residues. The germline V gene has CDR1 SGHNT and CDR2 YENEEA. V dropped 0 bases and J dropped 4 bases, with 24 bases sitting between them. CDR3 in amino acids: CASSLDFGGNLRPGTEAFF. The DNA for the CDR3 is TGTGCCAGCAGCTTAGATTTTGGAGGGAATCTGAGACCGGGCACTGAAGCTTTCTTT.

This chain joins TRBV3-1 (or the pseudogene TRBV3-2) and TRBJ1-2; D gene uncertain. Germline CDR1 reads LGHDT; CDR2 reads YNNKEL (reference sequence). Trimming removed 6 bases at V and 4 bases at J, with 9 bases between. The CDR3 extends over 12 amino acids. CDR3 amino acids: CASSPSSYGYTF. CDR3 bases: TGTGCCAGCAGTCCTTCCTCCTATGGCTACACCTTC.

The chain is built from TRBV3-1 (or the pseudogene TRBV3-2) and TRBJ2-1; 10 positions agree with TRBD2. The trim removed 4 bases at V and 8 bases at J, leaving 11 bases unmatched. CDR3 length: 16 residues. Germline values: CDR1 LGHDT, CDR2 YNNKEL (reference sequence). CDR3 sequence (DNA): TGTGCCAGCAGCCGACCCCCTAGCGGGAGCCCCCATGAGCAGTTCTTC. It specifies CASSRPPSGSPHEQFF.

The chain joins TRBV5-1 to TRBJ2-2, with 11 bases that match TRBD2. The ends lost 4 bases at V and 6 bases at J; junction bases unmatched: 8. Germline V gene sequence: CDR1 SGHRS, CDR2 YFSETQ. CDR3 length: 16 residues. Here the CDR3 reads CASSTIAGGPAGELFF. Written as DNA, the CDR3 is TGCGCCAGCAGCACCATAGCGGGAGGGCCCGCCGGGGAGCTGTTTTTT.

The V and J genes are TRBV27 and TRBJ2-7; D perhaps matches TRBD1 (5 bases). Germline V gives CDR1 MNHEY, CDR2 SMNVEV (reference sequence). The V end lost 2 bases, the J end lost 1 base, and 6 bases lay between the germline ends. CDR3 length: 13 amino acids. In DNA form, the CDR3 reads TGTGCCAGCAGTTTAGACAGTTCCTACGAGCAGTACTTC. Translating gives CASSLDSSYEQYF.

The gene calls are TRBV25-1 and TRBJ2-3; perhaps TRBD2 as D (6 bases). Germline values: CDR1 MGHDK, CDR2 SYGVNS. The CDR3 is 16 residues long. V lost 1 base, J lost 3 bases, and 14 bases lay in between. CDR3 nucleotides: TGTGCCAGCAGTGAATCCCCTAGCGAGCCGACAGATACGCAGTATTTT. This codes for CASSESPSEPTDTQYF.

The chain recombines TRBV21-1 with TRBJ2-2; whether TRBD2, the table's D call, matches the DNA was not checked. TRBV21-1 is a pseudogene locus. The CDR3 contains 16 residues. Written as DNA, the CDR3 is TGTGCCAGCAGCAGAGAGGTACTAGATAACACCGGGGAGCTGTTTTTT. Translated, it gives CASSREVLDNTGELFF.

The CDR3 DNA follows: TGTGCCAGTAGTGCCGGGACTTTCTCCCGGGGCCCCGGGGAGCTGTTTTTT. The encoded protein is CASSAGTFSRGPGELFF. The rearrangement uses TRBV19 and TRBJ2-2; a possible D gene is TRBD2 (6 bases). Trimming shortened V by 5 bases and J by 6 bases, and 22 bases separated the two germline ends. Per the germline V gene, CDR1 is LNHDA and CDR2 is SQIVND (reference sequence). The CDR3 consists of 17 residues.

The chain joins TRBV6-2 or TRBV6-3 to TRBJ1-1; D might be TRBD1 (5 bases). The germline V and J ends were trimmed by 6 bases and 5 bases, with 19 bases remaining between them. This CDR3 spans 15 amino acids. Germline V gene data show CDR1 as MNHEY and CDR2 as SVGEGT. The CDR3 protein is CASSPTGGGRTEAFF. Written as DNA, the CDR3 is TGTGCCAGCAGCCCGACGGGGGGAGGGAGGACTGAAGCTTTCTTT.

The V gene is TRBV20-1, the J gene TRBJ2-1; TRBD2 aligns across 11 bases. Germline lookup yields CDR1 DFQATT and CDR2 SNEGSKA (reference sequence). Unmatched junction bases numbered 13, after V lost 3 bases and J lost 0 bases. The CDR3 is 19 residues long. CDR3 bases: TGCAGTGCTAGTGATCCGGGACTAGCGGTAAGGAGCTCCTACAATGAGCAGTTCTTC. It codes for CSASDPGLAVRSSYNEQFF.

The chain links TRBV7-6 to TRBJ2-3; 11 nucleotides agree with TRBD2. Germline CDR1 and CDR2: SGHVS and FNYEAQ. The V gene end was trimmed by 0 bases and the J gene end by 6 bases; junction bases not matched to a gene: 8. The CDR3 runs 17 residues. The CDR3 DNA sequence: TGTGCCAGCAGCTTAGCCCTAGCGGGGGGAATTGCGGATACGCAGTATTTT. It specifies CASSLALAGGIADTQYF.

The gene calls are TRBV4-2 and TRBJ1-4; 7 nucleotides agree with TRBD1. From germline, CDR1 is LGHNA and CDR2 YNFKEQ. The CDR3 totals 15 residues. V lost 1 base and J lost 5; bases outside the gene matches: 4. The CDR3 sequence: CASSQGQGQNEKLFF. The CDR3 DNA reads TGTGCCAGCAGCCAAGGACAGGGCCAAAATGAAAAACTGTTTTTT.